This T cell receptor beta chain was recovered during a study of blood T cell repertoires in COVID-19. Study context: The United States, Italy and Spain provided the acute and convalescent COVID-19 samples.

Sequencing used immunoSEQ multiplex PCR; TCRdb keeps in-frame clones, though not all of them. The profile shows about 200,000 clones, roughly 92% of them singletons. Germline assignment: CDR1 MGHRA and CDR2 YSYEKL. V lost 2 bases and J lost 4, with 14 bases in between. This CDR3 has 15 amino acids. V gene TRBV4-1 combines with J gene TRBJ1-2; a possible D gene is TRBD1 (6 bases). Sequencing was performed on peripheral blood. The TCR originated in a man in his sixties with COVID-19, enrolled during active disease. CDR3 bases: TGCGCCAGCAGCCAACAAGAACAGGGTCTCTATGGCTACACCTTC. The encoded protein is CASSQQEQGLYGYTF.